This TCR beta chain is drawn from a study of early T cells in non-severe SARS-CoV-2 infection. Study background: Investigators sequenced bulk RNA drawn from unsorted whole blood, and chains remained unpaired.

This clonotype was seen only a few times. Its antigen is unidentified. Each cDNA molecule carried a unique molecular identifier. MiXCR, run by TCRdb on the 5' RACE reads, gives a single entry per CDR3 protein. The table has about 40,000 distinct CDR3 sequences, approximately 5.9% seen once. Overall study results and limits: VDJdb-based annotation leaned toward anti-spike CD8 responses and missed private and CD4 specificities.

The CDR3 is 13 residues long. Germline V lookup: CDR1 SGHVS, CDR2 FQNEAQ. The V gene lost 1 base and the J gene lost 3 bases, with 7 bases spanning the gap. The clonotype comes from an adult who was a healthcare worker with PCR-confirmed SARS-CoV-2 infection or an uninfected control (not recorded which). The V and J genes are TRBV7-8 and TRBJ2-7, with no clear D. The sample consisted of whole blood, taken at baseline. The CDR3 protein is CASSLGNIYEQYF. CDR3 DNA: TGTGCCAGCAGCTTAGGGAATATCTACGAGCAGTACTTC.